This T cell receptor (beta chain) was sequenced in a study of shared clonotypes between healthy human individuals. With respect to this clone: Antigen: not known.

The V gene's germline CDR1 is SGDLS and CDR2 YYNGEE. Trimming shortened V by 3 bases and J by 7 bases, and 17 bases separated the two germline ends. CDR3 length: 15 amino acids. Each replicate PCR on the sorted subsets used around 200 ng DNA (roughly 27,000 T cell genomes). The assay was immunoSEQ multiplex PCR, and TCRdb's table has in-frame clones only and misses some. The table lists millions of clones, 90% to 95% of them singletons. Regarding the study as a whole: How much donors shared clonotypes was expected to be affected by sequencing depth. Apart from blood, nothing was sampled; tissue repertoires likely differ.

What was sequenced was naive CD4+ T cells sorted from blood. Subset of the sample: CD45RA+ positively selected. The clonotype was recovered from a young man in good health. V and J are TRBV9 and TRBJ1-3; no clear D. The CDR3 is CASSEGRPSRNTIYF. For the CDR3, the DNA is TGTGCCAGCAGCGAGGGCCGACCAAGTAGGAACACCATATATTTT.